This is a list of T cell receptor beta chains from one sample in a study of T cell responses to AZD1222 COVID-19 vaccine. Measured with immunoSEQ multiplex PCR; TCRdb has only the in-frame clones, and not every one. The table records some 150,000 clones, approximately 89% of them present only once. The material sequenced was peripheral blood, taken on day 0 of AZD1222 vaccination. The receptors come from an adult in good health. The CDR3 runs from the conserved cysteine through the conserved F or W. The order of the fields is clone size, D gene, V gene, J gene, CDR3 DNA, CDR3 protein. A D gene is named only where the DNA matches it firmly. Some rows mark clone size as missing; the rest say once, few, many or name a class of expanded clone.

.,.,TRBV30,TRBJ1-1,TGTGCCTGGAAGGGGTGGGGAACTGAAGCTTTCTTT,CAWKGWGTEAFF
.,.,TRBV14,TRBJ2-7,TGTGCCAGCAGCCAAGCACGACGGGGGCTCAACCTGTACGAGCAGTACTTC,CASSQARRGLNLYEQYF
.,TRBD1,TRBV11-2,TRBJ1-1,TGTGCCAGCAGCTCGAGGGACAGGGATGAAGCTTTCTTT,CASSSRDRDEAFF
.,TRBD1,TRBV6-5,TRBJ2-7,TGTGCCAGCAGTTATTCGTCAGGGGGCTGGAAGCAGTACTTC,CASSYSSGGWKQYF
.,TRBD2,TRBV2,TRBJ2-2,TGTGCCAGCAGAGTAGCGGGGGGCACAGGCGGGGAGCTGTTTTTT,CASRVAGGTGGELFF
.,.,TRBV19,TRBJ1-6,TGTGCCAGTAGAAACGAGATGACTAATAATTCACCCCTCCACTTT,CASRNEMTNNSPLHF
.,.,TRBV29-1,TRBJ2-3,TGCAGCGTTGTAGGAGGCGCATACACAGATACGCAGTATTTT,CSVVGGAYTDTQYF
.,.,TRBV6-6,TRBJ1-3,TGTGCCAGCAGAAGGGACTACTGGGCTGGAAACACCATATATTTT,CASRRDYWAGNTIYF
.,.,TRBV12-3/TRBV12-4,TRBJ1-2,TGTGCCAGCAGTTTTCGGGGGGACTATGGCTACACCTTC,CASSFRGDYGYTF
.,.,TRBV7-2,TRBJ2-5,TGTGCCAGCAATTGGCGGGGCCAAGAGACCCAGTACTTC,CASNWRGQETQYF
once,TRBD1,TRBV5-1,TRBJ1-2,TGCGCCAGCAGCGAACCCGGACAGGGGGTAGGAGGCTACACCTTC,CASSEPGQGVGGYTF
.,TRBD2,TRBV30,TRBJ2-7,TGTGCCTGGTCTAGCGGGGGGCCCTACGAGCAGTACTTC,CAWSSGGPYEQYF
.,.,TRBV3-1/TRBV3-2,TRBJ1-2,TGTGCCAGCAGCCAAGGTCGGGTTGGCTACACCTTC,CASSQGRVGYTF
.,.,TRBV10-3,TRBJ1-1,TGTGCCATCAGTGAAAGGGGGACTGAAGCTTTCTTT,CAISERGTEAFF
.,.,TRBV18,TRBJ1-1,TGTGCCAGCTCACCTTCCCGACAGCTGAACACTGAAGCTTTCTTT,CASSPSRQLNTEAFF
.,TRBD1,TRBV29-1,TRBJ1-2,TGCAGCGTTGCTACAGGGGGCCGCTATGGCTACACCTTC,CSVATGGRYGYTF
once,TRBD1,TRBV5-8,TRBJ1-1,TGTGCCAGCAGCTTTTCAGGGGGCTTGGACACTGAAGCTTTCTTT,CASSFSGGLDTEAFF
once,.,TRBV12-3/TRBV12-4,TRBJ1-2,TGTGCCAGCACCCAAGGGGGGTATGGCTACACCTTC,CASTQGGYGYTF
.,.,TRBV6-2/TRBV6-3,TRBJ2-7,TGTGCCAGCAGTCTGGGCGGAAGTAGCACCTACGAGCAGTACTTC,CASSLGGSSTYEQYF
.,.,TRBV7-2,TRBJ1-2,TGTGCCAGCAGCACCAGGGAGGGCTATGGCTACACCTTC,CASSTREGYGYTF
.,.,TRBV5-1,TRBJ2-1,TGCGCCAGCAGCGGTGGTTCAAGCTCCTACAATGAGCAGTTCTTC,CASSGGSSSYNEQFF
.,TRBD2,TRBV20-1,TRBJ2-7,TGCAGTGCTAGTGAGCGGGGTCGGTACTACGAGCAGTACTTC,CSASERGRYYEQYF
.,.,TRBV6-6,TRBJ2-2,TGTGCCAGCAGTTGGACTGCGAACACCGGGGAGCTGTTTTTT,CASSWTANTGELFF
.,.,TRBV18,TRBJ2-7,TGTGCCAGCTCACCAAGGAATGGGGCAGGGCTGCGGGAGCAGTACTTC,CASSPRNGAGLREQYF
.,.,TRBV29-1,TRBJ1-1,TGCAGCGGGCTAACAGGGAACACTGAAGCTTTCTTT,CSGLTGNTEAFF
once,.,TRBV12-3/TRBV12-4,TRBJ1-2,TGTGCCAGCAGTTTAGTGGGAGGGGGCTACACCTTC,CASSLVGGGYTF